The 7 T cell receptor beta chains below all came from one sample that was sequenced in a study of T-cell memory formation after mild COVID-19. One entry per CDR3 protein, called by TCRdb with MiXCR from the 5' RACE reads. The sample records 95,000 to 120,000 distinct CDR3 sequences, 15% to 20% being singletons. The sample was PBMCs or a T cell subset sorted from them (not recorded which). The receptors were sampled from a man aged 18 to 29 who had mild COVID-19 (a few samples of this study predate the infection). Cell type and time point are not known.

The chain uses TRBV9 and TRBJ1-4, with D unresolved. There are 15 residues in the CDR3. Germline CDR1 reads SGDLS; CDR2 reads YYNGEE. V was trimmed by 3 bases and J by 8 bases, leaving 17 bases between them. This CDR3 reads CASSAQPIPQEKLFF. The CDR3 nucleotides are TGTGCCAGCAGCGCTCAGCCTATCCCCCAGGAAAAACTGTTTTTT.

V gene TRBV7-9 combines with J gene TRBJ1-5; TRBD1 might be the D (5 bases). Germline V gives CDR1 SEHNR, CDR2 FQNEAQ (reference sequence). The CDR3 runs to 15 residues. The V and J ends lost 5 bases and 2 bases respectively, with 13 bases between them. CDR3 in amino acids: CASSPGGRGNQPQHF. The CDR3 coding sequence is TGTGCCAGCAGCCCGGGGGGAAGGGGCAATCAGCCCCAGCATTTT.

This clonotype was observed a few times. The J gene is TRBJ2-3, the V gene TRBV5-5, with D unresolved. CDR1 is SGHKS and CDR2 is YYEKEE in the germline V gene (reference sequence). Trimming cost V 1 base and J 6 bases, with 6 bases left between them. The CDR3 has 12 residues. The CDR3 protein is CASSLILDTQYF. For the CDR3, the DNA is TGTGCCAGCAGCTTGATTTTGGATACGCAGTATTTT.

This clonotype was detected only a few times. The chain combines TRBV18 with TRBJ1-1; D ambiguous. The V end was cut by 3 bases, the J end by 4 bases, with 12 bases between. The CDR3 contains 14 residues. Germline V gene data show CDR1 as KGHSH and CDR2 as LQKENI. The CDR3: CASSPRTWGTEAFF. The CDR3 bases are TGTGCCAGCTCACCCCGGACCTGGGGCACTGAAGCTTTCTTT.

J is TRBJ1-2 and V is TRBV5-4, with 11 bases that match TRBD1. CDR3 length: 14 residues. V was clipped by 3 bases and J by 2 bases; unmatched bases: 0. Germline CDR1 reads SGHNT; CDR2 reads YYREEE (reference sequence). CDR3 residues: CASSWTGGNYGYTF. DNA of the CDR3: TGTGCCAGCAGCTGGACAGGGGGCAACTATGGCTACACCTTC.

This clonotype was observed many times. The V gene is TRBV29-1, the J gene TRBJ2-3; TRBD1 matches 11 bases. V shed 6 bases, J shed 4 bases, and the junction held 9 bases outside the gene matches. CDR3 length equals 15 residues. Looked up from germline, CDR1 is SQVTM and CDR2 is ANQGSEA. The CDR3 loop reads CSVRTGGFGPDTQYF. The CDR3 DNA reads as TGCAGCGTAAGGACAGGGGGCTTTGGTCCAGATACGCAGTATTTT.

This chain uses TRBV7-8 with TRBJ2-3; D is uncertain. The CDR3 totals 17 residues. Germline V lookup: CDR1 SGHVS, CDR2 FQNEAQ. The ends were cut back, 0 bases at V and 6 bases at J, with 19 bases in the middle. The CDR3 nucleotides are TGTGCCAGCAGCTTAGCGAATCAAGTGGGTAGCTGGGATACGCAGTATTTT. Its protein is CASSLANQVGSWDTQYF.